One sample yielded the 24 T cell receptor beta chains listed below, sequenced in a study of esophageal squamous cell carcinoma under preoperative chemotherapy. As to time point: before preoperative PTX-NDP chemotherapy. TCRdb redid the calling of the PCR reads with MiXCR, one entry per CDR3 protein. The data contain approximately 30,000 distinct CDR3 sequences, under 55% of them seen just once; the ten biggest clones take up over 9.5%. This sample was gathered from a patient given preoperative chemotherapy. The receptors were sampled from a human donor with esophageal squamous cell carcinoma. The donor label of this sample is uncertain.

This clonotype came up many times. This may be a read error: a much more frequent sequence differs by one nucleotide. Here the CDR3 DNA reads TGTGCCAGCAGTGACGATGCCTCTGGGCCCTACGAGCAGTTCTTC. Its protein is CASSDDASGPYEQFF. The chain recombines TRBV6-1 with TRBJ2-1; D unresolved. Trimming removed 3 bases at V and 10 bases at J, with 19 bases between. The CDR3 loop spans 15 amino acids. Germline V gene sequence: CDR1 MNHNS, CDR2 SASEGT.

This clonotype was recorded at least ten times. The chain recombines TRBV12-3 or TRBV12-4 with TRBJ1-1; D gene uncertain. CDR3 length: 12 residues. Trimming cost V 5 bases and J 8 bases, with 12 bases left between them. The DNA of the CDR3 is TGTGCCAGCAGTCTAGAGGACGGAGAAGCTTTCTTT. Its protein product is CASSLEDGEAFF.

To note about this clonotype: Germline and junction disagree at one end, which may indicate a read error. The J gene is TRBJ2-2, the V gene TRBV12-3 or TRBV12-4; D unresolved. CDR3 length: 12 residues. The CDR3, as DNA: TGCGCCAGCTGCGCGAACACCAGGGAGCTGTTTTTT. Amino acid sequence: CASCANTRELFF.

The gene calls are TRBV7-8 and TRBJ2-7; no reliable D call. The J call is in doubt because the DNA end fits TRBJ2-5 better. The length of the CDR3 is 12 residues. The germline V gene has CDR1 SGHVS and CDR2 FQNEAQ. The CDR3 loop is CASSSNQETQYF. The CDR3 nucleotides are TGTGCCAGCAGCTCGAACCAAGAGACCCAGTACTTC.

This chain uses TRBV7-2 with TRBJ2-5; 8 bases fit TRBD2. The germline V gene has CDR1 SGHTA and CDR2 FQGNSA. The CDR3 loop spans 14 amino acids. CDR3 DNA sequence: TGTGCGGGGAGCGGGGGAGGTCCCCCAGAGACCCAGTACTTC. Encoded protein: CAGSGGGPPETQYF.

The gene calls are TRBV7-7 and TRBJ2-5; 11 bases fit TRBD2. Germline-derived CDR1 and CDR2 are SSHAT and FNYEAQ (reference sequence). The trim removed 1 base at V and 5 bases at J, leaving 9 bases unmatched. CDR3 length: 17 residues. CDR3 region: CASSLGPLAGGLETQYF. The CDR3 DNA sequence: TGTGCCAGCAGCTTAGGGCCCCTAGCGGGAGGTTTGGAGACCCAGTACTTC.

In regard to this clonotype: A much larger clone lies one base from this, so it may be a read error. In this CDR3 the conserved last residue, phenylalanine or tryptophan, is missing, so a read error is likely. This rearrangement joins TRBV12-3 or TRBV12-4 to TRBJ2-7; the D gene is possibly TRBD1 (5 bases). The end of the DNA fits TRBJ2-5 better, so the J call may be wrong. The CDR3 sequence is 15 residues long. CDR3 residues: CASSFQTVLQETQYL. CDR3 DNA: TGTGCCAGCAGTTTTCAGACAGTACTTCAAGAGACCCAGTACTTA.

The rearrangement uses TRBV10-3 and TRBJ2-3, with D unclear. Germline V gene sequence: CDR1 ENHRY, CDR2 SYGVKD. This CDR3 has 13 residues. Trimming took off 10 bases at V and 2 bases at J, with 13 bases between the two ends. The DNA of the CDR3 is TGTGCCACCAAAGCAGTGTCCACAGATACGCAGTATTTT. It codes for CATKAVSTDTQYF.

There are a few counts of this clonotype. This CDR3 reads CASSLDDVSGANVLTF. CDR3 nucleotide sequence: TGTGCCAGCAGCTTAGACGACGTCTCTGGGGCCAACGTCCTGACTTTC. The chain has TRBV11-3 and TRBJ2-6; D is unclear. Germline V gene sequence: CDR1 SGHNT, CDR2 YENEEA. The CDR3 has 16 amino acids. Trimming stripped 0 bases from V and 0 bases from J, with 6 bases between.

CDR3 region: CSAGTDTQYF. CDR3 in DNA: TGCAGTGCGGGGACGGATACGCAGTATTTT. V usage is TRBV20-1 and J usage is TRBJ2-3; D might be TRBD1 or TRBD2, each matching 5 bases. The germline V gene encodes CDR1 DFQATT and CDR2 SNEGSKA (reference sequence). V was pared by 6 bases and J by 6 bases, with 7 bases between. The CDR3 extends over 10 amino acids.

A word on this clonotype: One end of the junction does not line up with germline, which may come from a read error. V and J are TRBV7-8 and TRBJ2-5; 10 nucleotides line up with TRBD2. Germline loops: CDR1 SGHVS, CDR2 FQNEAQ. The CDR3 has 20 residues. The CDR3 protein is CASSLKRGGRGARGQDTQYF. In DNA, the CDR3 is TGTGCCAGCAGCCTTAAGCGGGGGGGGCGCGGAGCCCGGGGCCAAGATACCCAGTACTTC.

This clonotype was picked up many times. The chain joins TRBV27 to TRBJ2-1, with 13 nucleotides matching TRBD2. Germline CDR1 reads MNHEY; CDR2 reads SMNVEV (reference sequence). Trimming at V came to 4 bases and at J to 14 bases, leaving 8 bases not matched to a gene. The CDR3 sequence is 14 residues long. This CDR3 is CASSSQQLAGGKFF. CDR3 in DNA: TGTGCCAGCAGTTCCCAACAACTAGCGGGAGGGAAGTTCTTC.

This clonotype appeared many times. The V and J genes are TRBV12-3 or TRBV12-4 and TRBJ2-5, with D possibly matching TRBD2 (5 bases). Trimming took 0 bases from V and 5 from J, leaving 7 bases between them. The CDR3 consists of 13 residues. The CDR3 protein is CASSLAGVETQYF. DNA for the CDR3: TGTGCCAGCAGTTTAGCGGGAGTCGAGACCCAGTACTTC.

The genes are TRBV11-2 and TRBJ2-1, with D possibly matching TRBD2 (6 bases). The V and J ends lost 6 bases and 0 bases respectively, with 9 bases between them. Germline V gene sequence: CDR1 SGHAT, CDR2 FQNNGV. CDR3 length: 14 residues. CDR3 sequence (DNA): TGTGCCAGCAGGTTGACTAGCTCCTACAATGAGCAGTTCTTC. Protein sequence: CASRLTSSYNEQFF. Drawing the rest from reference TRBV11-2 and TRBJ2-1, the complete variable domain is EAGVAQSPRYKIIEKRQSVAFWCNPISGHATLYWYQQILGQGPKLLIQFQNNGVVDDSQLPKDRFSAERLKGVDSTLKIQPAKLEDSAVYLCASRLTSSYNEQFFGPGTRLTVL.

This clonotype has at least ten counts. V and J are TRBV10-1 and TRBJ2-5, with TRBD2 matching 10 bases. The CDR3 runs to 16 residues. Germline CDR1 reads WNHNN; CDR2 reads SYGVQD (reference sequence). The junction had 6 bases not matched to a gene; V was cut back by 2 bases and J by 3 bases. The DNA for the CDR3 is TGCGCCAGCAGTGAGACCACTAGCGGGATCAAAGAGACCCAGTACTTC. The encoded protein is CASSETTSGIKETQYF.

CDR3 bases: TGCGCCAGCAGCCCATCCAACAGGGTTGAAAAACTGTTTTTT. As protein: CASSPSNRVEKLFF. The chain employs TRBV4-1 and TRBJ1-4, with TRBD1 as a possible D gene (6 bases). The CDR3 contains 14 residues. The germline V and J ends were trimmed by 4 bases and 7 bases, with 13 bases remaining between them. Germline values: CDR1 MGHRA, CDR2 YSYEKL.

On this clonotype: The conserved phenylalanine or tryptophan is not found at the CDR3 terminus, so this likely reflects a read error. The chain has TRBV7-6 and TRBJ2-5, with D tentatively TRBD2 (5 bases). Germline-derived CDR1 and CDR2 are SGHVS and FNYEAQ. This CDR3 region has 14 residues. V lost 1 base and J lost 2, with 8 bases in between. Written as DNA, the CDR3 is TGTGCCAGCAGCTTAGACGGGGAGCAAGAGACCCAGTACTTG. It yields the protein CASSLDGEQETQYL.

For this clonotype: The germline gene is not matched at one end of the junction; a read error may be the cause. J is TRBJ2-5 and V is TRBV7-3, with 7 bases that match TRBD2. The germline V gene has CDR1 SGHTA and CDR2 FQGTGA. This CDR3 contains 17 residues. CDR3 nucleotide sequence: TGTGCCAGCAGCTTCATACCGGGGGGAGGGATCCAAGACACCCAGTACTTC. This gives the protein CASSFIPGGGIQDTQYF. Full variable domain (missing parts from reference TRBV7-3 and TRBJ2-5): GAGVSQTPSNKVTEKGKYVELRCDPISGHTALYWYRQSLGQGPEFLIYFQGTGAADDSGLPNDRFFAVRPEGSVSTLKIQRTERGDSAVYLCASSFIPGGGIQDTQYFGPGTRLLVL.

The chain combines TRBV19 with TRBJ2-1, with D possibly TRBD2 on 5 matching bases. Per the germline V gene, CDR1 is LNHDA and CDR2 is SQIVND (reference sequence). CDR3 size: 15 residues. Trimming pared 3 bases from V and 0 bases from J, leaving 9 bases between. CDR3 coding DNA: TGTGCCAGTAGTATTCCCGGGAACTCCTACAATGAGCAGTTCTTC. Amino acid sequence: CASSIPGNSYNEQFF.

V usage is TRBV7-9 and J usage is TRBJ1-1; no clear D gene. This CDR3 comprises 12 residues. Germline loops: CDR1 SEHNR, CDR2 FQNEAQ (reference sequence). The V and J ends lost 7 bases and 2 bases respectively, with 8 bases between them. The CDR3 nucleotides are TGTGCCAGCACCCTCATAAACACTGAAGCTTTCTTT. Translating it yields CASTLINTEAFF.

In regard to this clonotype: Its ends do not fully match the called genes, so a read error is possible. V and J are TRBV7-2 and TRBJ2-3; 8 nucleotides agree with TRBD2. This CDR3 contains 18 residues. Germline V gene lookup returns CDR1 SGHTA and CDR2 FQGNSA. The CDR3 nucleotides read TGTGCCAGCAGCTTAGCCAGGGGCGGGGGGCGTAAGCTAGATACGCAGTATTTC. Its translation: CASSLARGGGRKLDTQYF.

The chain has TRBV15 and TRBJ2-3; no clear D. Germline V CDR1 and CDR2: LNHNV, YYDKDF (reference sequence). The CDR3 has 13 amino acids. V lost 2 bases to trimming and J lost 4 bases, with 7 bases between them. Here the CDR3 reads CATSRSLADTQYF. The CDR3 bases are TGTGCCACCAGCAGATCTTTAGCAGATACGCAGTATTTT.

This clonotype came up a few times. V and J are TRBV28 and TRBJ1-2, with D hard to call. The CDR3 totals 15 residues. V was shortened by 4 bases and J by 10 bases, with 22 bases between the two germline ends. CDR1 and CDR2 (germline): MDHEN, SYDVKM. The DNA for the CDR3 is TGTGCCAGCAGTTCCTACCCCTTAGGAACTATGGACTACACCTTC. Its protein is CASSSYPLGTMDYTF.

This clonotype was counted at least ten times. V and J are TRBV7-2 and TRBJ2-1, with D unresolved. The CDR3 has 14 amino acids. Germline-derived CDR1 and CDR2 are SGHTA and FQGNSA. Trimming removed 1 base from V and 6 bases from J, with 10 bases in between. The CDR3 DNA reads TGTGCCAGCAGCTTAGTTGCTCTTTCCAATGAGCAGTTCTTC. This translates into CASSLVALSNEQFF.